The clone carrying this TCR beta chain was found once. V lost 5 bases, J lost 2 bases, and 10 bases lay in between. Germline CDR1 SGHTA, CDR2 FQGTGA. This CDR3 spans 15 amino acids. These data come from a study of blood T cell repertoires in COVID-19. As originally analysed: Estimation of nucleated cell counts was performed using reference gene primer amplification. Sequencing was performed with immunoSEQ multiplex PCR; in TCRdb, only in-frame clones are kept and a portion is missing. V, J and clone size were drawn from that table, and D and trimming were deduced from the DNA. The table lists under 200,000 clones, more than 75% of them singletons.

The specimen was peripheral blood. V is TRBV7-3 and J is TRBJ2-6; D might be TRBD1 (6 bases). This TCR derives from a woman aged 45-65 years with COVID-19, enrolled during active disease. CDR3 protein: CASSTYRAGANVLTF. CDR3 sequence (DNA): TGTGCCAGCAGCACATACAGGGCTGGGGCCAACGTCCTGACTTTC.